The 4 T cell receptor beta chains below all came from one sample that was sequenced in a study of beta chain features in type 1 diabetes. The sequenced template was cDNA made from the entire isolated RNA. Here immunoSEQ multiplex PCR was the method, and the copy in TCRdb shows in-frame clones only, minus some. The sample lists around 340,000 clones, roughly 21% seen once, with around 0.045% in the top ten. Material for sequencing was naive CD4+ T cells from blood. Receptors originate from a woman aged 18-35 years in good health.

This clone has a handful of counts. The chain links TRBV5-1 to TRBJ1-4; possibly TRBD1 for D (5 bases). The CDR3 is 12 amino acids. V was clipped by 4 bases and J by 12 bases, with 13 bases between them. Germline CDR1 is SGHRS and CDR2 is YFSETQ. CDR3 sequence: CASSPTPGELFF. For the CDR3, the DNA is TGCGCCAGCAGCCCGACACCGGGGGAACTGTTTTTT.

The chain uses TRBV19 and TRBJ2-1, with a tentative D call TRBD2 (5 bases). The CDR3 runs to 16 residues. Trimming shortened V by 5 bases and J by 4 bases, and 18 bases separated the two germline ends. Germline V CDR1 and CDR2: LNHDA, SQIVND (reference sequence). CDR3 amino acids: CASSSSLERRYNEQFF. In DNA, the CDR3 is TGTGCCAGTAGTTCCAGTCTGGAGCGGAGATACAATGAGCAGTTCTTC.

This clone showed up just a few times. The CDR3 sequence is CASSQDGPERSQETQYF. Here the CDR3 DNA reads TGTGCCAGCAGCCAAGATGGACCAGAGCGGAGCCAAGAGACCCAGTACTTC. The chain couples TRBV4-2 to TRBJ2-5, with D perhaps matching TRBD2 (5 bases). This CDR3 has 17 amino acids. Trimming cost V 0 bases and J 1 base, with 15 bases left between them. Germline V gives CDR1 LGHNA, CDR2 YNFKEQ.

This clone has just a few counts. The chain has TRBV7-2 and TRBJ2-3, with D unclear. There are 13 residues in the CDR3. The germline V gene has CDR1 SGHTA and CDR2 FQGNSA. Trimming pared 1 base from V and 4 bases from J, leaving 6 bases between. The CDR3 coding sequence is TGTGCCAGCAGCTTAGGACTCGCAGATACGCAGTATTTT. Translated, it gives CASSLGLADTQYF.